The rows below give T cell receptor beta chains drawn from one sample of a study of T cells in localized non-small cell lung cancer. Sequencing used immunoSEQ multiplex PCR; TCRdb keeps in-frame clones, though not all of them. The sample includes roughly 17,000 clones, about four fifths of them seen just once. The sample consisted of peripheral blood, taken before any cancer treatment. These receptors all come from a female donor over 55 with stage I lung adenocarcinoma. The CDR3 runs from the conserved cysteine through the conserved F or W. The D gene is left open where the match is weak. Part of the rows lack a size; the others show once, few, many or a class for expanded clones.

v_call	clone_size	j_call	d_call	cdr3_aa	cdr3_nt
TRBV5-6	NA	TRBJ2-1	NA	CASSLGGPSEQFF	TGTGCCAGCAGCTTGGGGGGGCCCAGTGAGCAGTTCTTC
TRBV4-1	NA	TRBJ1-1	NA	CASSPENTEAFF	TGCGCCAGCAGCCCAGAGAACACTGAAGCTTTCTTT
TRBV6-1	NA	TRBJ1-5	TRBD1	CASSLGQASNQPQHF	TGTGCCAGCAGTTTAGGACAGGCTAGCAATCAGCCCCAGCATTTT
TRBV5-3	medium-sized	TRBJ1-2	NA	CARSRREEYGYTF	TGTGCCAGAAGCCGCAGGGAGGAGTATGGCTACACCTTC
TRBV6-6	NA	TRBJ2-3	NA	CASSLGDTQYF	TGTGCCAGCAGTTTGGGGGATACGCAGTATTTT
TRBV5-4	few	TRBJ1-1	NA	CASSFQVNTEAFF	TGTGCCAGCAGCTTTCAGGTGAACACTGAAGCTTTCTTT
TRBV2	NA	TRBJ1-1	NA	CASHTQTVNTEAFF	TGTGCCAGCCACACCCAGACAGTCAACACTGAAGCTTTCTTT
TRBV4-3	once	TRBJ2-7	NA	CASSRNSLDSYEQYF	TGCGCCAGCAGCCGCAATTCACTTGACTCCTACGAGCAGTACTTC
TRBV4-1	few	TRBJ2-1	TRBD2	CASSPEGASGGAYNEQFF	TGCGCCAGCAGCCCAGAGGGGGCTAGCGGGGGGGCTTACAATGAGCAGTTCTTC
TRBV29-1	NA	TRBJ2-7	NA	CSVEGPSYEQYF	TGCAGCGTTGAAGGGCCTTCCTACGAGCAGTACTTC
TRBV5-1	NA	TRBJ2-3	NA	CASSQNPSDTQYF	TGCGCCAGCAGCCAAAACCCCTCGGATACGCAGTATTTT
TRBV19	NA	TRBJ1-1	TRBD1	CASKAGGPMNTEAFF	TGTGCCAGTAAGGCAGGGGGTCCGATGAACACTGAAGCTTTCTTT
TRBV6-4	once	TRBJ1-5	NA	CASSVVRYSNQPQHF	TGTGCCAGCAGTGTTGTGCGGTATAGCAATCAGCCCCAGCATTTT
TRBV18	NA	TRBJ1-1	TRBD1	CASSLGQLNTEAFF	TGTGCCAGCTCACTGGGACAGCTGAACACTGAAGCTTTCTTT
TRBV6-1	NA	TRBJ2-7	NA	CASSPQYYEQYF	TGTGCCAGCAGCCCCCAGTACTACGAGCAGTACTTC
TRBV4-3	NA	TRBJ2-7	TRBD2	CASSQELAGGSYEQYF	TGCGCCAGCAGCCAAGAACTAGCGGGGGGCTCCTACGAGCAGTACTTC
TRBV6-6	NA	TRBJ1-4	NA	CASTRGGQEKLFF	TGTGCCAGCACCAGAGGGGGGCAGGAAAAACTGTTTTTT
TRBV4-2	NA	TRBJ1-2	NA	CASSQVGMDSDGYTF	TGTGCCAGCAGCCAAGTGGGTATGGACAGCGACGGCTACACCTTC
TRBV2	NA	TRBJ2-7	NA	CASTRGRQGMNEQYF	TGTGCCAGCACCCGAGGCCGGCAGGGAATGAACGAGCAGTACTTC
TRBV6-5	NA	TRBJ2-7	NA	CASKSDSPYEQYF	TGTGCCAGCAAGAGCGACAGCCCCTACGAGCAGTACTTC
TRBV7-3	once	TRBJ2-3	TRBD2	CASSRDYSDTQYF	TGTGCCAGCAGCCGGGACTACTCAGATACGCAGTATTTT
TRBV5-1	NA	TRBJ1-2	TRBD1	CASSSTGGGGYTF	TGCGCCAGCAGCAGTACAGGGGGCGGTGGCTACACCTTC
TRBV2	NA	TRBJ1-1	TRBD1	CASRLTGRNTEAFF	TGTGCCAGCAGGTTGACAGGGAGGAACACTGAAGCTTTCTTT
TRBV7-9	NA	TRBJ1-1	NA	CASSLGPSLKAFF	TGTGCCAGCAGCTTAGGGCCAAGCCTGAAAGCTTTCTTT
TRBV6-6	NA	TRBJ1-1	TRBD1	CASLPDRKNTEAFF	TGTGCCAGCCTACCGGACAGGAAGAACACTGAAGCTTTCTTT
TRBV7-2	NA	TRBJ2-3	NA	CASSPGGTVADTQYF	TGTGCCAGCAGCCCCGGGGGGACAGTAGCAGATACGCAGTATTTT
TRBV9	few	TRBJ2-7	NA	CASSVSPFRTGRGLGEQYF	TGTGCCAGCAGCGTTTCCCCTTTTAGGACAGGGAGGGGTTTAGGCGAGCAGTACTTC
TRBV6-6	few	TRBJ2-3	NA	CASSVTDTQYF	TGTGCCAGCTCTGTAACAGATACGCAGTATTTT
TRBV9	few	TRBJ2-7	TRBD1	CASSARTGGEQYF	TGTGCCAGCAGCGCAAGGACAGGGGGCGAGCAGTACTTC
TRBV7-2	NA	TRBJ2-1	NA	CASSLGGGTRLNEQFF	TGTGCCAGCAGCTTAGGAGGGGGGACGCGCCTTAATGAGCAGTTCTTC
TRBV6-5	NA	TRBJ2-7	NA	CASSSGPREQYF	TGTGCCAGCAGTTCCGGACCGCGCGAGCAGTACTTC
TRBV11-2	NA	TRBJ2-5	TRBD1	CATLDRQETQYF	TGTGCCACCCTGGACAGGCAAGAGACCCAGTACTTC
TRBV10-3	NA	TRBJ1-2	TRBD1	CAISYRGDYGYTF	TGTGCCATCAGTTACAGGGGTGACTATGGCTACACCTTC
TRBV27	NA	TRBJ1-6	NA	CASSYYASRSPLHF	TGTGCCAGCAGCTATTATGCGTCGCGGTCACCCCTCCACTTT
TRBV6-1	NA	TRBJ2-3	TRBD2	CAVTRTSADTQYF	TGTGCCGTCACGAGGACTAGCGCGGATACGCAGTATTTT
TRBV4-3	NA	TRBJ2-1	NA	CASSQIRNSYEQFF	TGCGCCAGCAGCCAAATCAGGAACAGCTATGAGCAGTTCTTC
TRBV7-3	NA	TRBJ2-3	TRBD1	CASSPDTGGRATQYF	TGTGCCAGCAGCCCTGATACAGGGGGCCGGGCTACGCAGTATTTT
TRBV6-5	NA	TRBJ1-1	NA	CASSSEGRRGAFF	TGTGCCAGCAGTTCCGAGGGAAGGAGAGGAGCTTTCTTT
TRBV7-8	NA	TRBJ2-7	NA	CASSDLTAPYEQYF	TGTGCCAGCAGCGACTTGACTGCACCCTACGAGCAGTACTTC
TRBV6-1	NA	TRBJ1-5	TRBD1	CASSATTGGGVQPQHF	TGTGCCAGCAGTGCAACTACAGGGGGCGGGGTTCAGCCCCAGCATTTT
TRBV19	NA	TRBJ1-5	NA	CASSPGLNQPQHF	TGTGCCAGTAGTCCAGGACTTAATCAGCCCCAGCATTTT
TRBV6-5	NA	TRBJ1-4	TRBD1	CASSYAGTGIEKLFF	TGTGCCAGCAGTTACGCCGGGACAGGGATCGAAAAACTGTTTTTT